Presented here are 31 T cell receptor beta chains from one specimen sequenced in a study of CD8+CD57+ T cells in acquired aplastic anemia. Selection for sequencing was limited to patients who had shown CD8+CD57+ cell expansion by flow cytometry. Genomic DNA, serving as template, underwent TCR beta VDJ and CDR3 profiling. TCRdb processed the reads anew with MiXCR; each CDR3 protein has one entry. The sample includes some 120,000 distinct CDR3 sequences, almost 40% of them seen just once. The specimen was sorted CD4+, CD8+, or CD8+CD57+ T cells (not recorded which) from PBMCs. These receptors all come from a human donor with aplastic anemia.

The gene calls are TRBV15 and TRBJ1-1; no clear D. There are 13 residues in the CDR3. Germline V gene sequence: CDR1 LNHNV, CDR2 YYDKDF (reference sequence). Trimming shortened V by 5 bases and J by 0 bases, and 7 bases separated the two germline ends. The CDR3 DNA is TGTGCCACCAGCGTCTCGGTGAACACTGAAGCTTTCTTT. This gives the protein CATSVSVNTEAFF.

This clonotype was seen at least ten times. The V call is TRBV7-9, the J call TRBJ1-6; weak D call: TRBD1 (5 bases). Trimming shortened V by 4 bases and J by 5 bases, and 15 bases separated the two germline ends. This CDR3 has 16 residues. CDR1 and CDR2 from the germline V gene are SEHNR and FQNEAQ (reference sequence). Here the CDR3 reads CASSSRGSLNNSPLHF. In DNA form, the CDR3 reads TGTGCCAGCAGCTCACGGGGCTCTCTGAATAATTCACCCCTCCACTTT.

This clonotype was seen a single time. Germline and junction disagree at one end, which may indicate a read error. V gene TRBV19 combines with J gene TRBJ2-5; maybe TRBD2 (6 bases). Germline V CDR1 and CDR2: LNHDA, SQIVND (reference sequence). The CDR3 runs to 13 residues. CDR3 residues: CASKEEGGETRYF. The CDR3 DNA reads as TGTGCCAGTAAAGAGGAGGGCGGGGAGACCCGGTACTTC.

The gene calls are TRBV7-9 and TRBJ1-1, with D hard to call. Trimming left V 1 base short and J 7 bases short, with 7 bases between. The CDR3 contains 12 residues. Germline V lookup: CDR1 SEHNR, CDR2 FQNEAQ (reference sequence). CDR3 in amino acids: CASSLDVIEAFF. The CDR3 region has the DNA TGTGCCAGCAGCTTAGATGTCATTGAAGCTTTCTTT.

This clonotype was counted ten times or more. This rearrangement joins TRBV6-5 to TRBJ2-5, with 8 bases that match TRBD2. The CDR3 totals 13 residues. V dropped 7 bases and J dropped 5; count of bases not matched to a gene: 6. The V gene's germline CDR1 is MNHEY and CDR2 SVGAGI. This CDR3 reads CASTGGGIETQYF. The CDR3 DNA reads as TGTGCCAGCACGGGGGGGGGAATTGAGACCCAGTACTTC.

This clonotype has just a few counts. The rearrangement joins TRBV3-1 to TRBJ1-6; D might be TRBD1 (5 bases). Germline V gene lookup returns CDR1 LGHDT and CDR2 YNNKEL (reference sequence). The CDR3 sequence is 19 residues long. V was trimmed by 4 bases and J by 7 bases, leaving 26 bases between them. The CDR3, as DNA: TGTGCCAGCAGCCTCACACCCCGGGGGAGAGGCGTAGTGAATTCACCCCTCCACTTT. It is translated as CASSLTPRGRGVVNSPLHF. Together with reference TRBV3-1 and TRBJ1-6, the CDR3 gives the full variable domain: DTAVSQTPKYLVTQMGNDKSIKCEQNLGHDTMYWYKQDSKKFLKIMFSYNNKELIINETVPNRFSPKSPDKAHLNLHINSLELGDSAVYFCASSLTPRGRGVVNSPLHFGNGTRLTVT.

This clonotype was counted once. The CDR3 spells CATSRGTARNAGELFF. In DNA form, the CDR3 reads TGTGCCACCAGCAGAGGGACAGCCCGAAACGCCGGGGAGCTGTTTTTT. The V and J genes are TRBV15 and TRBJ2-2; possibly TRBD1 for D (6 bases). Germline lookup yields CDR1 LNHNV and CDR2 YYDKDF (reference sequence). The CDR3 totals 16 residues. V was trimmed by 1 base and J by 6 bases, leaving 15 bases between them. Complete variable domain (other parts from reference TRBV15 and TRBJ2-2): DAMVIQNPRYQVTQFGKPVTLSCSQTLNHNVMYWYQQKSSQAPKLLFHYYDKDFNNEADTPDNFQSRRPNTSFCFLDIRSPGLGDTAMYLCATSRGTARNAGELFFGEGSRLTVL.

The J gene is TRBJ2-7, the V gene TRBV29-1; 10 nucleotides agree with TRBD2. The V segment lost 3 bases and the J segment 8 bases; nucleotides outside the gene matches: 7. The CDR3 is 13 residues long. Germline assignment: CDR1 SQVTM and CDR2 ANQGSEA. In DNA form, the CDR3 reads TGCAGCGTTGACCGGCTAGCGGGAGATCAGCAGTACTTC. Amino acid sequence: CSVDRLAGDQQYF.

This clonotype occurred many times. The rearrangement links TRBV5-1 to TRBJ2-7, with 7 bases identical to TRBD1. Germline CDR1 and CDR2: SGHRS and YFSETQ. The V and J ends lost 4 bases and 2 bases, in that order; junction bases with no gene match: 9. The CDR3 consists of 15 residues. The CDR3 reads CASSRNTGQAYEQYF. The CDR3 DNA is TGCGCCAGCAGCCGAAATACCGGACAGGCCTACGAGCAGTACTTC.

This clonotype was picked up many times. The rearrangement links TRBV3-1 to TRBJ1-6, with D hard to call. Germline CDR1 reads LGHDT; CDR2 reads YNNKEL (reference sequence). The CDR3 runs 12 residues. The V end lost 2 bases, the J end lost 10 bases, and 6 bases lay between the germline ends. CDR3 bases: TGTGCCAGCAGCCAAAAAGTCTCACCCCTCCACTTT. Its translation is CASSQKVSPLHF.

The CDR3 spells CASSIGSLITEAFF. DNA of the CDR3: TGTGCCAGCAGCATAGGCAGCCTGATCACTGAAGCTTTCTTT. V gene TRBV11-2 combines with J gene TRBJ1-1; no firm D call. The CDR3 has 14 amino acids. Trimming stripped 5 bases from V and 4 bases from J, with 14 bases between. Germline CDR1 and CDR2: SGHAT and FQNNGV.

The chain links TRBV11-2 to TRBJ1-1; a possible D gene is TRBD1 (5 bases). The CDR3 covers 16 residues. Germline lookup yields CDR1 SGHAT and CDR2 FQNNGV. Trimming removed 1 base at V and 1 base at J, with 13 bases between. The CDR3: CASSLGRGGGNTEAFF. CDR3 nucleotides: TGTGCCAGCAGCTTAGGACGGGGGGGAGGGAACACTGAAGCTTTCTTT. Filled out from reference TRBV11-2 and TRBJ1-1, the complete variable domain reads EAGVAQSPRYKIIEKRQSVAFWCNPISGHATLYWYQQILGQGPKLLIQFQNNGVVDDSQLPKDRFSAERLKGVDSTLKIQPAKLEDSAVYLCASSLGRGGGNTEAFFGQGTRLTVV.

The chain couples TRBV10-1 to TRBJ2-7, with 9 bases lining up with TRBD1. CDR3 length equals 14 residues. Germline CDR1 is WNHNN and CDR2 is SYGVQD (reference sequence). The J segment lost 6 bases and the V segment lost 6 bases, leaving 9 bases of the junction unmatched. Here the CDR3 reads CASSDPGQGSEQYF. For the CDR3, the DNA is TGCGCCAGCAGCGATCCGGGACAGGGTTCCGAGCAGTACTTC.

This clonotype occurred a few times. As the CDR3 is not closed by the conserved phenylalanine or tryptophan, this likely results from a read error. The chain recombines TRBV20-1 with TRBJ1-4; D is ambiguous. The CDR3 runs 13 residues. Per germline, CDR1 DFQATT and CDR2 SNEGSKA (reference sequence). The CDR3 DNA sequence: TGCAGTGGTAGAATCTCAACTAATGAAAAACTGTTTCTT. Protein: CSGRISTNEKLFL.

The chain couples TRBV29-1 to TRBJ2-3; 7 bases fit TRBD1. The CDR3 is made up of 12 amino acids. Trimming removed 6 bases from V and 0 bases from J; junction bases left unmatched: 0. Germline V lookup: CDR1 SQVTM, CDR2 ANQGSEA. This CDR3 reads CSVQGSTDTQYF. The CDR3 DNA reads TGCAGCGTACAGGGGAGCACAGATACGCAGTATTTT.

J is TRBJ1-6 and V is TRBV25-1; 7 positions match TRBD1. V shed 6 bases, J shed 8 bases, and the junction held 4 bases outside the gene matches. This CDR3 region has 13 residues. Germline CDR1 is MGHDK and CDR2 is SYGVNS. The CDR3 spells CASRWTGYSPLHF. The CDR3 coding sequence is TGTGCCAGCAGGTGGACAGGCTATTCACCCCTCCACTTT.

V is TRBV14 and J is TRBJ2-7, with unresolved D. The V gene lost 6 bases and the J gene lost 9 bases, with 15 bases spanning the gap. The CDR3 is 12 amino acids. CDR1 is SGHDN and CDR2 is FVKESK in the germline V gene. The CDR3 DNA follows: TGTGCCAGCAGAGATAGGCCAACGGGGCAGTACTTC. Its translation: CASRDRPTGQYF.

This clonotype came up many times. The CDR3 is CASSLALGANSPLHF. The CDR3 DNA reads as TGTGCCAGCAGCTTAGCCCTAGGGGCTAATTCACCCCTCCACTTT. The chain links TRBV7-2 to TRBJ1-6, with a tentative D call TRBD1 (5 bases). This CDR3 has 15 residues. Trimming removed 0 bases at V and 6 bases at J, with 9 bases between. Germline CDR1 and CDR2: SGHTA and FQGNSA. The variable domain in full, completed from reference TRBV7-2 and TRBJ1-6, reads GAGVSQSPSNKVTEKGKDVELRCDPISGHTALYWYRQSLGQGLEFLIYFQGNSAPDKSGLPSDRFSAERTGGSVSTLTIQRTQQEDSAVYLCASSLALGANSPLHFGNGTRLTVT.

This clonotype occurred many times. The V gene is TRBV5-1, the J gene TRBJ1-2, with TRBD1 as a possible D gene (6 bases). This CDR3 has 14 residues. Trimming pared 4 bases from V and 4 bases from J, leaving 14 bases between. CDR1 is SGHRS, CDR2 YFSETQ, per germline. The CDR3: CASSLGQLSYGYTF. The CDR3 DNA is TGCGCCAGCAGCCTAGGACAGCTTTCCTATGGCTACACCTTC.

This clonotype was recorded at least ten times. The chain uses TRBV5-6 and TRBJ2-5; no clear D gene. V was clipped by 4 bases and J by 5 bases, with 9 bases between them. The CDR3 is made up of 12 amino acids. Per the germline V gene, CDR1 is SGHDT and CDR2 is YYEEEE. CDR3 region: CASSTTRETQYF. The DNA for the CDR3 is TGTGCCAGCAGCACCACCAGGGAGACCCAGTACTTC. Supplemented by reference TRBV5-6 and TRBJ2-5, the full variable domain reads DAGVTQSPTHLIKTRGQQVTLRCSPKSGHDTVSWYQQALGQGPQFIFQYYEEEERQRGNFPDRFSGHQFPNYSSELNVNALLLGDSALYLCASSTTRETQYFGPGTRLLVL.

The chain employs TRBV24-1 and TRBJ2-1; 14 positions match TRBD2. Germline CDR1 KGHDR, CDR2 SFDVKD. The CDR3 sequence is 15 residues long. V lost 5 bases to trimming and J lost 10 bases; unmatched junction nucleotides: 6. For the CDR3, the DNA is TGTGCCACCAGTGCCGGGACTAGCGGGGGCTGGGAGCAGTTCTTC. Encoded protein: CATSAGTSGGWEQFF.

This clonotype was detected ten times or more. V gene TRBV6-1 combines with J gene TRBJ1-6; D is undetermined. This CDR3 contains 16 residues. Germline V gene sequence: CDR1 MNHNS, CDR2 SASEGT. Trimming took 6 bases from V and 0 from J, leaving 12 bases between them. CDR3 DNA: TGTGCCAGCAGGCAAGGTGCTAGCTCCTATAATTCACCCCTCCACTTT. This sequence encodes CASRQGASSYNSPLHF.

This clonotype has ten or more counts. V gene TRBV19 combines with J gene TRBJ2-1; D is perhaps TRBD2 (6 bases). This CDR3 contains 14 residues. Germline assignment: CDR1 LNHDA and CDR2 SQIVND (reference sequence). V was cut by 4 bases and J by 7 bases, with 14 bases left in between. The CDR3 DNA is TGTGCCAGTAGTACAATCAGGGAGGCTAATGAGCAGTTCTTC. Protein: CASSTIREANEQFF.

About this clonotype itself: This may stem from a read error, because a much larger clone lies one nucleotide away. This rearrangement joins TRBV5-8 to TRBJ1-4; D unresolved. Germline assignment: CDR1 SGHTS and CDR2 YDEGEE. This CDR3 is built from 12 residues. The CDR3 spells CAGSLGNEKLFF. CDR3 coding DNA: TGTGCCGGCAGCTTGGGTAATGAAAAACTGTTTTTT. The variable domain in full, completed from reference TRBV5-8 and TRBJ1-4, reads EAGVTQSPTHLIKTRGQQATLRCSPISGHTSVYWYQQALGLGLQFLLWYDEGEERNRGNFPPRFSGRQFPNYSSELNVNALELEDSALYLCAGSLGNEKLFFGSGTQLSVL.

The CDR3 region has the DNA TGTGCCAGCAGTGACTGGGAGAGGAACACTGAAGCTTTCTTT. This codes for CASSDWERNTEAFF. The chain joins TRBV2 to TRBJ1-1; D is unclear. Germline V gives CDR1 SNHLY, CDR2 FYNNEI. This CDR3 has 14 amino acids. Trimming removed 3 bases at V and 1 base at J, with 9 bases between.

This chain connects TRBV10-3 to TRBJ1-3, with D possibly matching TRBD1 (5 bases). This CDR3 spans 14 amino acids. The V end lost 6 bases, the J end lost 7 bases, and 16 bases lay between the germline ends. Per germline, CDR1 ENHRY and CDR2 SYGVKD. Written as DNA, the CDR3 is TGTGCCATCAGGGGGGGTGGCGAGGTGAACACCATATATTTT. It yields the protein CAIRGGGEVNTIYF.

This clonotype was seen repeatedly, ten times or more. This rearrangement joins TRBV5-1 to TRBJ2-1, with 16 bases identical to TRBD2. The germline V gene has CDR1 SGHRS and CDR2 YFSETQ. The J segment lost 9 bases and the V segment lost 4 bases, leaving 4 bases of the junction unmatched. This CDR3 spans 15 amino acids. CDR3 sequence reads: CASSAGLAGGREQFF. The CDR3 DNA reads TGCGCCAGCAGCGCGGGACTAGCGGGGGGGCGTGAGCAGTTCTTC.

There are a few counts of this clonotype. The CDR3 DNA reads TGTGCCAGCTCCCACAAAGGTTCGTACGGGCAGTACGTC. As protein: CASSHKGSYGQYV. The V gene is TRBV18, the J gene TRBJ2-7, with D unclear. Germline-derived CDR1 and CDR2 are KGHSH and LQKENI. This CDR3 comprises 13 residues.

The sample holds a few counts of this clonotype. One junction end disagrees with the germline gene, perhaps due to a read error. The J gene is TRBJ1-1, the V gene TRBV2; no definite D call. Germline assignment: CDR1 SNHLY and CDR2 FYNNEI. This CDR3 has 13 amino acids. The chain's CDR3 is CASTQEMNTEALF. For the CDR3, the DNA is TGTGCCAGCACTCAGGAGATGAACACCGAAGCTCTCTTT.

This clonotype occurred many times. The chain recombines TRBV2 with TRBJ2-3; D is perhaps TRBD2 (6 bases). The CDR3 is made up of 13 amino acids. The germline CDR1 and CDR2 sequences are SNHLY and FYNNEI. V was pared by 6 bases and J by 2 bases, with 9 bases between. The chain's CDR3 is CASRSDYTDTQYF. DNA for the CDR3: TGTGCCAGCAGGTCGGACTACACAGATACGCAGTATTTT.

This clonotype has at least ten counts. The chain recombines TRBV10-3 with TRBJ2-7; D may be TRBD1 (6 bases). Trimming took 6 bases from V and 0 from J, leaving 15 bases between them. Germline CDR1 and CDR2: ENHRY and SYGVKD. This CDR3 is built from 15 residues. CDR3 protein: CAIRGDRFLSYEQYF. The CDR3 DNA reads as TGTGCCATCAGGGGAGACAGGTTCCTCTCCTACGAGCAGTACTTC.